This passage covers 4 T cell receptor beta chains from one sample sequenced in a study of blood T cell repertoires in COVID-19. Data came from immunoSEQ multiplex PCR; TCRdb stores just in-frame clones and leaves some out. The table lists more than 150,000 clones, approximately 81% of them singletons. Sequencing was done on a sample of peripheral blood. These receptors came from a man younger than 30 with active or convalescent COVID-19.

The rearrangement joins TRBV7-3 to TRBJ2-5; unclear D gene. The V end lost 0 bases, the J end lost 0 bases, and 2 bases lay between the germline ends. Germline CDR1 is SGHTA and CDR2 is FQGTGA. This CDR3 region has 13 residues. CDR3 amino acids: CASSLTNQETQYF. As DNA, the CDR3 is TGTGCCAGCAGCTTAACTAACCAAGAGACCCAGTACTTC. Complete variable domain (other parts from reference TRBV7-3 and TRBJ2-5): GAGVSQTPSNKVTEKGKYVELRCDPISGHTALYWYRQSLGQGPEFLIYFQGTGAADDSGLPNDRFFAVRPEGSVSTLKIQRTERGDSAVYLCASSLTNQETQYFGPGTRLLVL.

The gene calls are TRBV19 and TRBJ1-2, with TRBD1 matching over 7 bases. The CDR3 length is 15 residues. The V and J ends lost 3 bases and 4 bases, in that order; junction bases with no gene match: 8. Germline loops: CDR1 LNHDA, CDR2 SQIVND (reference sequence). In DNA form, the CDR3 reads TGTGCCAGTAGTATGACAGGGTCGATCTCCTATGGCTACACCTTC. This sequence encodes CASSMTGSISYGYTF.

This clone was seen only once. The chain is built from TRBV2 and TRBJ2-3, with TRBD2 matching over 11 bases. The ends lost 6 bases at V and 5 bases at J; junction bases unmatched: 7. The CDR3 contains 15 residues. The germline CDR1 and CDR2 sequences are SNHLY and FYNNEI. In DNA, the CDR3 is TGTGCCAGCAGATATAGCGGGGGGGCAGTAGATACGCAGTATTTT. This encodes CASRYSGGAVDTQYF.

This clone was seen only once. The V gene is TRBV6-2 or TRBV6-3, the J gene TRBJ2-7; D possibly corresponds to TRBD2 (6 bases). Germline V gene lookup returns CDR1 MNHEY and CDR2 SVGEGT. The CDR3 is 16 amino acids. V was trimmed by 5 bases and J by 4 bases, leaving 21 bases between them. The CDR3 DNA reads as TGTGCCAGCAGTCAAACCCCCGGACTAACCTTTTACGAGCAGTACTTC. The encoded protein is CASSQTPGLTFYEQYF.